The rows below give T cell receptor beta chains drawn from one sample of a study of blood T cell repertoires in COVID-19. Using immunoSEQ multiplex PCR, the repertoire was profiled, and TCRdb retains in-frame clones only, with some absent. Of 250,000 to 300,000 clones in the sample, approximately 86% were seen once. The sample taken for sequencing was peripheral blood. These receptors were collected from a woman aged 25 to 39 with acute or convalescent COVID-19. CDR3s include the opening cysteine and the closing phenylalanine or tryptophan. The D gene is left open where the match is weak. Clone size appears in some rows only: once, few, many, or a class for an expanded clone.

len,abundance,v_gene,j_gene,d_gene,CDR3nt,CDR3aa
13,-,TRBV5-1,TRBJ2-1,TRBD2,TGCGCCAGCAGCTGGACTAGTGGGTATGAGCAGTTCTTC,CASSWTSGYEQFF
14,-,TRBV21-1,TRBJ2-2,-,TGTGCCAGCGGCGGGGGTCTGAGCACCGGGGAGCTGTTTTTT,CASGGGLSTGELFF
15,-,TRBV9,TRBJ2-5,TRBD2,TGTGCCAGCAGCCTGGGACTAGCGGGAGAAGAGACCCAGTACTTC,CASSLGLAGEETQYF
17,-,TRBV13,TRBJ2-4,TRBD2,TGTGCCAGCAGCTCCCGAGCGGGAGTGGTGGCCAAAAACATTCAGTACTTC,CASSSRAGVVAKNIQYF
15,-,TRBV6-2/TRBV6-3,TRBJ2-1,-,TGTGCCAGCAGTTACGGGCTAGCGCCGGGCAATGAGCAGTTCTTC,CASSYGLAPGNEQFF
17,-,TRBV5-1,TRBJ2-3,-,TGCGCCAGCAGCTTCAGGGGTTACGAGGCGCGCACAGATACGCAGTATTTT,CASSFRGYEARTDTQYF
13,-,TRBV6-5,TRBJ1-4,-,TGTGCCAGCAGTAGGACAGAGGGGGAAAAACTGTTTTTT,CASSRTEGEKLFF
16,few,TRBV4-3,TRBJ2-1,-,TGCGCCAGCAGCTTATGGGCGAGTTCCTCCTACAATGAGCAGTTCTTC,CASSLWASSSYNEQFF
15,-,TRBV20-1,TRBJ2-5,-,TGCAGTGCTAGTAGGAACGGGTGGCCAAAAGAGACCCAGTACTTC,CSASRNGWPKETQYF
15,-,TRBV7-9,TRBJ1-1,-,TGTGCCAGCAGCTTAGGGGCAGGGGTGGTCACTGAAGCTTTCTTT,CASSLGAGVVTEAFF
11,few,TRBV30,TRBJ2-2,-,TGTGCCTGGAGTGCGGCCGGGGAGCTGTTTTTT,CAWSAAGELFF
17,once,TRBV19,TRBJ2-1,TRBD2,TGTGCCAGTAGGCCCGGAGGGGCAGCGGGAAGTCGCAATGAGCAGTTCTTC,CASRPGGAAGSRNEQFF
14,-,TRBV6-6,TRBJ2-2,TRBD2,TGTGCCAGCAGCCCAGAACTAGCGTCCGGGGAGCTGTTTTTT,CASSPELASGELFF
14,-,TRBV7-2,TRBJ2-7,-,TGTGCCAGCAGCTTAGGCGCCGTATCCTACGAGCAGTACTTC,CASSLGAVSYEQYF
16,-,TRBV5-6,TRBJ2-7,TRBD2,TGTGCCAGCAGCCTGAGACTAGCGGGAAACTCCTACGAGCAGTACTTC,CASSLRLAGNSYEQYF
12,-,TRBV27,TRBJ2-7,TRBD2,TGTGCCAGTCGGACTAGCCCCTACGAGCAGTACTTC,CASRTSPYEQYF
14,-,TRBV10-3,TRBJ2-7,-,TGTGCCATCAGTGATACTCTCGGGGCCTACGAGCAGTACTTC,CAISDTLGAYEQYF
15,-,TRBV6-6,TRBJ1-2,-,TGTGCCAGCAGTTACCCCGAGGCCCGAAATTATGGCTACACCTTC,CASSYPEARNYGYTF
14,-,TRBV19,TRBJ1-1,-,TGTGCCAGTAGTATAGCCCCAGGGGAACTTGAAGCTTTCTTT,CASSIAPGELEAFF
11,-,TRBV6-5,TRBJ2-7,TRBD1,TGTGCCAGCAGTAACGGACAGGGAGAGTACTTC,CASSNGQGEYF
16,-,TRBV7-8,TRBJ1-4,-,TGTGCCAGCAGCTTAGAGGGGGGGCTTCGGGGAGAAAAACTGTTTTTT,CASSLEGGLRGEKLFF
16,-,TRBV30,TRBJ2-7,TRBD2,TGTGCCTGGAGAGGTACGAGACTAGCGGGGTCCTACGAGCAGTACTTC,CAWRGTRLAGSYEQYF
19,-,TRBV7-9,TRBJ1-4,-,TGTGCCAGCAGCTTAGTCGCTGGGAGGCCTGCCAATTTAAACGAAAAACTGTTTTTT,CASSLVAGRPANLNEKLFF
17,-,TRBV19,TRBJ2-7,TRBD2,TGTGCCAGTAGTATAAGCTGGAGCGGGAGTCGTGCATACGAGCAGTACTTC,CASSISWSGSRAYEQYF
16,-,TRBV18,TRBJ2-1,-,TGTGCCAGCTCACCAGACGCCGGGATTGTCAGCAATGAGCAGTTCTTC,CASSPDAGIVSNEQFF
14,-,TRBV27,TRBJ2-7,TRBD1,TGTGCCAGCAGTTGGACAGGGGGCTGGTACGAGCAGTACTTC,CASSWTGGWYEQYF
18,-,TRBV19,TRBJ1-1,-,TGTGCCAGTATTAAATATTGGGACGGAAGAGGGGGGAACACTGAAGCTTTCTTT,CASIKYWDGRGGNTEAFF
13,-,TRBV30,TRBJ1-5,-,TGTGCCTGGAGTCCGGGGAACAATCAGCCCCAGCATTTT,CAWSPGNNQPQHF
14,-,TRBV6-2/TRBV6-3,TRBJ2-7,TRBD2,TGTGCCAGCAGTTACACTACTAGCGGGAGCGGTGGGTACTTC,CASSYTTSGSGGYF
15,-,TRBV10-3,TRBJ2-6,-,TGTGCCATCAGTCCTTTAGCCACTGGGGCCAACGTCCTGACTTTC,CAISPLATGANVLTF
16,-,TRBV27,TRBJ2-3,TRBD2,TGTGCCAGCAGTCCAAGACTAGCGGGTCTCACAGATACGCAGTATTTT,CASSPRLAGLTDTQYF
15,-,TRBV7-2,TRBJ1-5,-,TGTGCCAGCAGCTTAGCCCCTGGGCTGAATCAGCCCCAGCATTTT,CASSLAPGLNQPQHF
17,-,TRBV6-2/TRBV6-3,TRBJ2-7,TRBD2,TGTGCCAGCAGTTACCACGGACTAGCGGGAGGCCACTACGAGCAGTACTTC,CASSYHGLAGGHYEQYF
11,-,TRBV5-4,TRBJ2-1,-,TGTGCCAGCAGCACGGACAATGAGCAGTTCTTC,CASSTDNEQFF
15,-,TRBV21-1,TRBJ2-7,-,TGTGCCAGCAGCAACCGGGACAGGGGATCCTACGAGCAGTACTTC,CASSNRDRGSYEQYF
14,-,TRBV3-1/TRBV3-2,TRBJ2-7,-,TGTGCCAGCAGCCAAGGGCCAGGCCACTACGAGCAGTACTTC,CASSQGPGHYEQYF
12,-,TRBV12-3/TRBV12-4,TRBJ1-5,TRBD1,TGTGCCAGCCGTCAGGGGGTGCAGCCCCAGCATTTT,CASRQGVQPQHF
16,-,TRBV5-4,TRBJ2-3,TRBD2,TGTGCCAGCAGCTTGCCGGGACTAGCGGGAGTTGATACGCAGTATTTT,CASSLPGLAGVDTQYF